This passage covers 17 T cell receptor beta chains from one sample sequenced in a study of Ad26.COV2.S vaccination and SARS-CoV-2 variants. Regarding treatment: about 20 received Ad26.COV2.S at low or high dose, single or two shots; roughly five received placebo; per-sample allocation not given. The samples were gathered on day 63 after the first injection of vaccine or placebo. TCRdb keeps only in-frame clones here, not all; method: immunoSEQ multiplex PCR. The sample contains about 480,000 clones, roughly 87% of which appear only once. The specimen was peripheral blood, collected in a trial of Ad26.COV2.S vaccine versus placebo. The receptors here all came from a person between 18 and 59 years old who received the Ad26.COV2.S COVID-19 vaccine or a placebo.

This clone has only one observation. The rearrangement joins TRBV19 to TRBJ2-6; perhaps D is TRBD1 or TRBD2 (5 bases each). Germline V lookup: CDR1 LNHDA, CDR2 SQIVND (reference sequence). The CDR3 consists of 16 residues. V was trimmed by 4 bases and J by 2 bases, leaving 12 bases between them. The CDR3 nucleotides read TGTGCCAGTAGTACCATCCGGGACGCTGGGGCCAACGTCCTGACTTTC. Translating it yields CASSTIRDAGANVLTF.

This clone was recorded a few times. CDR3 DNA sequence: TGTGCCAGCAGCTTAGAATCGGGGATACACAATGAGCAGTTCTTC. Its protein product is CASSLESGIHNEQFF. The V and J genes are TRBV11-2 and TRBJ2-1; possible D gene TRBD2, 5 bases. Trimming pared 0 bases from V and 5 bases from J, leaving 11 bases between. This CDR3 spans 15 amino acids. CDR1 and CDR2 from the germline V gene are SGHAT and FQNNGV.

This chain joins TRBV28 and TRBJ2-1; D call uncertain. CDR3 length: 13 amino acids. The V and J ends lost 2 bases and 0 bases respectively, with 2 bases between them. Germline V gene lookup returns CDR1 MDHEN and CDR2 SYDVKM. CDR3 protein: CASSLISYNEQFF. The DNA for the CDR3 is TGTGCCAGCAGTTTAATCTCCTACAATGAGCAGTTCTTC.

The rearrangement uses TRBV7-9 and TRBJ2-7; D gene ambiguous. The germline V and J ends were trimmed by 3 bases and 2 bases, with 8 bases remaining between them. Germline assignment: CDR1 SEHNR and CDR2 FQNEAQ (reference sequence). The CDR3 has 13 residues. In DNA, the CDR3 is TGTGCCAGCAGCTTGGACCTCACCTACGAGCAGTACTTC. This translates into CASSLDLTYEQYF. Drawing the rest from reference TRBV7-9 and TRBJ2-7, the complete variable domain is DTGVSQNPRHKITKRGQNVTFRCDPISEHNRLYWYRQTLGQGPEFLTYFQNEAQLEKSRLLSDRFSAERPKGSFSTLEIQRTEQGDSAMYLCASSLDLTYEQYFGPGTRLTVT.

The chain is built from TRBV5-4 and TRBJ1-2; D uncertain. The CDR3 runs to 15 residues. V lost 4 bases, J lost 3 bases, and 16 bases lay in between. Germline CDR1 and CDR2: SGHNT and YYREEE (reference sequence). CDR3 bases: TGTGCCAGCAGCCGGGAAGATCGTGGGGACTATGGCTACACCTTC. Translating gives CASSREDRGDYGYTF.

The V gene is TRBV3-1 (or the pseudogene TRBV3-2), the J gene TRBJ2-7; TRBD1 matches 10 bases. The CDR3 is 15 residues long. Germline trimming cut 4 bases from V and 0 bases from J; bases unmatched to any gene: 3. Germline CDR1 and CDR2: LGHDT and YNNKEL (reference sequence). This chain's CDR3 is CASSPGQGPSYEQYF. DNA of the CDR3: TGTGCCAGCAGCCCGGGACAGGGGCCCTCCTACGAGCAGTACTTC.

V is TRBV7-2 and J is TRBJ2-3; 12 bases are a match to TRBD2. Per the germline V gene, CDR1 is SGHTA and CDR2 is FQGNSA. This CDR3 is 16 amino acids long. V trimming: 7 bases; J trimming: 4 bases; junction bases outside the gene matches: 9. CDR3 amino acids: CASKALAGGPSDTQYF. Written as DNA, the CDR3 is TGTGCCAGCAAGGCCCTAGCGGGAGGGCCCTCAGATACGCAGTATTTT.

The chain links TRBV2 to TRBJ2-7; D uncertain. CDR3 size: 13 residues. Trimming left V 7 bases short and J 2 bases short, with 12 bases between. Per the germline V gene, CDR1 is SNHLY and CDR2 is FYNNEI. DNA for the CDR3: TGTGCCAGCATCAATGACTTGGCCTACGAGCAGTACTTC. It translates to CASINDLAYEQYF.

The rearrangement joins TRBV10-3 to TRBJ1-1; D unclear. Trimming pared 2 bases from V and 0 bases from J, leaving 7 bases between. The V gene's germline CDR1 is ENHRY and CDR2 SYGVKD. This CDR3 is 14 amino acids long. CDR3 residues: CAISEGSVNTEAFF. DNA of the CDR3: TGTGCCATCAGTGAGGGCTCCGTGAACACTGAAGCTTTCTTT.

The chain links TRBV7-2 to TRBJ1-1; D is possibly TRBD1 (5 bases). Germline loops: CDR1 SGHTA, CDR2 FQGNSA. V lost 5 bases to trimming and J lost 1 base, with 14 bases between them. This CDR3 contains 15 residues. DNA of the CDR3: TGTGCCAGCAGCCGTACGGGGCACTCGAACACTGAAGCTTTCTTT. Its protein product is CASSRTGHSNTEAFF.

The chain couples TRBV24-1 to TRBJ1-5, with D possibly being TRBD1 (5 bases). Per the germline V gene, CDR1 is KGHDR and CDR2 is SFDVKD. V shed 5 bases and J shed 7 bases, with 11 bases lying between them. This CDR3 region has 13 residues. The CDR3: CATSGGAQQPQHF. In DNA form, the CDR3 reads TGTGCCACCAGTGGAGGGGCTCAGCAGCCCCAGCATTTT.

The DNA for the CDR3 is TGCGCCAGCAGCCCGCAGGCCTCGATCGGCTACGAGCAGTACTTC. Translation gives CASSPQASIGYEQYF. V gene TRBV5-1 combines with J gene TRBJ2-7, with no clear D. This CDR3 is built from 15 residues. From germline, CDR1 is SGHRS and CDR2 YFSETQ. The V end was cut by 4 bases, the J end by 3 bases, with 17 bases between.

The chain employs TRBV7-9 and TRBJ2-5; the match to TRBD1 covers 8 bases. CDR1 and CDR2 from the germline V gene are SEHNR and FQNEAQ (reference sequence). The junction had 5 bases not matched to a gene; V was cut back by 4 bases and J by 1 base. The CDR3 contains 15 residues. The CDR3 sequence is CASSSPGQGQETQYF. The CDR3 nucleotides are TGTGCCAGCAGCTCACCTGGACAGGGCCAAGAGACCCAGTACTTC.

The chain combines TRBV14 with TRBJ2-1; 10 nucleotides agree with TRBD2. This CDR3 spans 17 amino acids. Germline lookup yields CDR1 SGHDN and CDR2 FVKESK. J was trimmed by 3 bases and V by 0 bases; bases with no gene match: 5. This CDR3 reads CASSQDPSGRGYNEQFF. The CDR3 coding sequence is TGTGCCAGCAGCCAAGATCCTAGCGGGAGAGGCTACAATGAGCAGTTCTTC.

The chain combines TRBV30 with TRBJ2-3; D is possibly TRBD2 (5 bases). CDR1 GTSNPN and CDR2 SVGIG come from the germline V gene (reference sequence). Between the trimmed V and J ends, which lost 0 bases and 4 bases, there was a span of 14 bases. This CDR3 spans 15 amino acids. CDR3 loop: CAWSVLGSLADTQYF. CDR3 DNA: TGTGCCTGGAGTGTACTTGGGAGCTTGGCAGATACGCAGTATTTT.

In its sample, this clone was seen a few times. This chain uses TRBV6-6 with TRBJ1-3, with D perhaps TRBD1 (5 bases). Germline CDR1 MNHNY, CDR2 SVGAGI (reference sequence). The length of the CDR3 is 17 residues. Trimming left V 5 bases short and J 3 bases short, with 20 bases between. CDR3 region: CASSPSPRVRLGNTIYF. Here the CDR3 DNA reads TGTGCCAGCAGTCCTTCCCCCAGGGTTCGGCTTGGAAACACCATATATTTT.

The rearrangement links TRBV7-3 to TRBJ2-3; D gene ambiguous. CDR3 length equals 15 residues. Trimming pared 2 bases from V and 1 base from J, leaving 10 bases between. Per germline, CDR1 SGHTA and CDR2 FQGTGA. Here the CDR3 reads CASSLGPPRTDTQYF. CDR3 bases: TGTGCCAGCAGCTTAGGCCCCCCCCGCACAGATACGCAGTATTTT.